This TCR beta chain was retrieved from a study of cytomegalovirus exposure and HLA in healthy donors (dated by TCRdb to 2017 to 2019). Describing the broader study: According to an earlier analysis of around 600 of the donors, 150 million to 200 million T cells yielded 100 million or so unique TCR beta sequences and about 300 Gb of sequence data. Approximately 310 gigabases of sequencing data and tens of millions of unique TCR sequences were included in an early release covering 550 to 650 HLA-typed donors. Among the approximately 420 genotyped donors, around 81% belonged to the genetic ancestry cluster associated with self-reported Caucasian donors. The aim of the study was to test whether cataloging public T cell receptors could identify signatures of past pathogen exposure. Using immunosequencing, the study profiled T cell repertoires from roughly 650 subjects and related those repertoires to cytomegalovirus serostatus. A separate validation cohort of over 95 different subjects was used in addition to the 666-subject first cohort. High-throughput TCR immunosequencing, statistical association of individual TCRs with disease status, and machine learning were combined to predict cytomegalovirus infection status. In a later analysis, previously published TCR beta repertoires from several hundred donors were re-analyzed and high-resolution HLA genotyping was added so that TCR occurrence patterns could be studied. In the later analysis, no new phenotypic data were used to find candidate immune exposures; instead, reliance was placed on TCR beta sequences and their occurrence across donors. In an earlier analysis of 587 of the donors, high-throughput TCR beta sequencing was used to judge whether each TCR beta V gene segment behaved as functional or pseudogenic. Alongside the repertoire data, information on donor age, sex, ethnicity and CMV serostatus was compiled. In a later genetic analysis, genome-wide SNP genotypes for about three fifths of the roughly 670 donors were used, and that subset was treated as a discovery cohort. All discovery cohort repertoires had been generated on a single sequencing platform. HLA typing covered class I and class II loci at four-digit resolution. The number of donors typed differed by locus, with about 629-630 for A, B, C, DRB1 and DQB1, 522 for DQA1, 606 for DPA1, and 472 for DPB1. Several DR-DQ haplotypes were treated as single units for association and clustering because of strong linkage in the cohort. On average, 235,054 unique TCR beta nucleotide sequences were sequenced per donor among 398 genotyped donors of the cohort, with roughly 19% of those sequences being non-productive.

Trimming leaves V shorter by 3 bases and J shorter by 4 bases, with the junction holding 9 bases beyond the gene matches. CDR1 and CDR2 (SGHAT, FQNNGV) derive from the germline V gene. The CDR3 covers 15 residues, taking in both the cysteine and the phenylalanine. Only the CDR3 region is kept as DNA, spanning 45 bases read in frame from base 1. General findings and caveats noted by the study authors: Some IMGT-functional V segments, including TRBV6-2 and TRBV6-3, could not be told apart with the 87-base-pair reads, so those segments were excluded. A later analysis associated approximately 17,000 TCR beta sequences with specific HLA alleles at a false discovery rate of 0.05. According to a later analysis, parvovirus B19, influenza, CMV and Epstein-Barr virus appeared linked to several top co-occurrence clusters. The presence/absence analyses assumed that sequencing depth was roughly uniform across donors, and that assumption may not be true. According to a later analysis, most CMV-associated TCR beta chains appeared to be HLA-restricted, and the HLA associations seemed to be driven largely by CMV exposure. According to the authors, the approach could potentially be generalized to other disease states and immunological phenotypes. This cohort had only TCR beta chains sequenced, and the lack of alpha or paired-chain data limited which features could be detected. Because some donors lacked HLA typing at each locus, the association tests relied only on the typed subset. Correlated functional status among segregating V segments might be attributable to linkage disequilibrium, but an unknown experimental factor could not be ruled out. A few of the identified cytomegalovirus-associated TCR beta chains were confirmed in vitro to be specific for cytomegalovirus antigens. In an earlier analysis of about 550 of the donors, most TCR beta V segments were observed in productive rearrangements about 90% or about 30% of the time, broadly matching IMGT annotations. A later analysis found that HLA-associated TCR beta chains were more clonally expanded and had lower generation probabilities than equally common non-associated chains. CMV serostatus was the only immune exposure information available for the cohort. A further reported finding was that TCR beta sequences accurately predicted the HLA-A and HLA-B alleles for most subjects in the first cohort. In a later genetic analysis, a missense DCLRE1C variant was associated with V-gene and J-gene trimming of TCR beta chains, and the association was replicated in an independent cohort. In the study, around 150 TCR beta chains were listed as associated with cytomegalovirus. Assigning TCR associations to individual alleles was difficult when HLA alleles, especially DR and DQ, strongly co-occurred. Compared with the approximately 720-donor mean, donors in an Asian-associated ancestry cluster had fewer N-insertions in productive TCRs, according to a later genetic analysis. The classifier was reported to diagnose cytomegalovirus status with high specificity and sensitivity in both the original cohort and the validation cohort. A cluster of highly shared sequence variants was judged likely to represent a technical artifact of the sequencing pipeline. In a later analysis, the rate of TCR association differed among HLA loci, with DRB1 alleles having the most associated TCRs and HLA-C alleles having the fewest. While some public TCRs were present in many individuals, most TCR sequences turned up only very rarely across donors. Fewer than 20 rarely observed V segments, including chromosome 9 orphons, were excluded from the earlier analysis of just under 600 of the donors because counts were too low.

Library preparation used the immunoSEQ multiplex PCR assay. A mixture of 60 forward primers for TCR Vbeta segments and 13 reverse primers for TCR Jbeta segments was used in the multiplex PCR. Amplification of the CDR3 region of rearranged TCR beta genes was performed with a multiplex PCR assay on genomic DNA. Amplified TCR beta libraries were sequenced as 87-base-pair reads on the Illumina HiSeq System. The study's processing was this. A later analysis tallied 75 million to 95 million unique TCR beta chains across the 640 or so repertoires, and about 12 million of those chains were shared by two or more donors. Raw reads were error-corrected and collapsed into unique sequences by a nearest-neighbor algorithm in which closely related sequences were merged to remove PCR and sequencing errors. To assign V, D and J gene segments, CDR3 sequences were aligned to IMGT reference sequences. For a sequence to be retained, at least a six-nucleotide match to both a V gene segment and a J gene segment was required. Rearrangements were classified as productive when the CDR3 lacked stop codons and remained in frame with V and J, and all other rearrangements were classified as non-productive. CDR3 was defined by IMGT convention, running from the second conserved V-encoded cysteine to the conserved J-encoded phenylalanine. The earlier analysis of 450 to 750 of the donors excluded any sequence lacking an unambiguous match to a single V gene segment. An earlier analysis of fewer than 650 of the donors classified V segments as functional when productive rearrangements were above 56.7% and as segregating when the standard deviation between donors was above 5%. A statistical classification framework was developed to diagnose cytomegalovirus status using the catalog of TCR beta chain sequences. V and J gene assignment, in a later analysis, came from comparing TCR nucleotide sequences with IMGT/GENE-DB human TR gene sequences. The TCRdist pipeline was used in a later analysis to assign CDR3 sequences and most-parsimonious VDJ recombination scenarios. A later analysis defined each TCR beta chain by its CDR3 amino acid sequence plus V-gene family, and excluded reads lacking a unique V-gene family. A later analysis removed 500 to 600 highly shared, low-generation-probability nucleotide sequences to deal with suspected cross-contamination and a sequencing artifact. For each public chain, a later analysis derived a clonal expansion index from normalized ranks of inferred template counts within each repertoire. In a later analysis, generation probabilities were computed using a VDJ recombination model fitted to out-of-frame rearrangements, and the results were checked against IGoR. Hypergeometric tests were used in a later analysis to score TCR-TCR, TCR-HLA and TCR-CMV co-occurrence, with a repertoire-size bias correction applied to the TCR pairs. To estimate false discovery rates, a later analysis permuted the HLA or CMV assignments 20 times. A later analysis grouped co-occurring TCRs with DBSCAN, adding TCRdist sequence similarity when clustering within HLA-allele-positive subsets. Repertoires with fewer than 30,000 or more than 120,000 public chains, plus five repertoires with anomalous nucleotide sharing, were excluded from co-occurrence clustering. TCRdb holds this immuneACCESS table with in-frame rearrangements only. Some clones are missing; in checked studies, unresolved V genes explain under half, and the rest has no known cause. V, J and clone size were drawn from that table, and D and trimming were deduced from the DNA. The table for this sample lists nearly 110,000 clones; roughly 82% of them were counted only once. About 2.5% of the sample is taken by the ten largest.

The cohort consisted of some 670 healthy bone marrow donors. At the time of sampling, all cohort members were nominally healthy, though unrecorded immune exposures were likely present. The donor tested CMV seropositive and was one of the 289 seropositive cohort members. A peripheral blood sample was collected from each donor, and TCR beta sequencing was performed on peripheral blood mononuclear cells. The Qiagen DNeasy Blood Extraction Kit was used to extract genomic DNA from the blood cell samples. Comments on this clone: Its antigen is unknown. Nothing much larger sits one base from this clone, and base qualities are not available.

Rearrangement joined TRBV11-2 to TRBJ2-7, with TRBD1 matching 7 junction bases. The receptor's source is a man aged 25-45 years in good health and CMV-seropositive. The sample was PBMCs. CDR3 loop: CASSLGQSLGYEQYF. At the DNA level, the sequence is TGTGCCAGCAGCTTGGGACAGTCTCTAGGGTACGAGCAGTACTTC.